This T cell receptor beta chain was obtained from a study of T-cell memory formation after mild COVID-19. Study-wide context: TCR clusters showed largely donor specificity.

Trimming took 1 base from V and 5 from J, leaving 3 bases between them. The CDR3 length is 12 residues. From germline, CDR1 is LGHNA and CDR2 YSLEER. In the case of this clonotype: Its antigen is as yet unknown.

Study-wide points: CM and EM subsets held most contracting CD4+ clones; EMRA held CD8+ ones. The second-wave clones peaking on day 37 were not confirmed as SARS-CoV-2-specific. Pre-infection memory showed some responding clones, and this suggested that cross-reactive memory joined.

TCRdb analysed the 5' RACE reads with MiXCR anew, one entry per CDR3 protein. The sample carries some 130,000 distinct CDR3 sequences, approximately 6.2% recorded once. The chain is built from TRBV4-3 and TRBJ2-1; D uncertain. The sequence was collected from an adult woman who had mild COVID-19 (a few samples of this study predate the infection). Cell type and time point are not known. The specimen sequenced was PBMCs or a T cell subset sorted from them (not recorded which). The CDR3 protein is CASSQGDNEQFF. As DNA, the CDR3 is TGCGCCAGCAGCCAAGGCGACAATGAGCAGTTCTTC.